These 10 T cell receptor beta chains were all obtained from the same sample, sequenced in a study of OX40 agonist ivuxolimab in advanced cancers. Sequenced by immunoSEQ multiplex PCR; TCRdb stores in-frame clones only, minus some. The sample contains 65,000 to 80,000 clones, 84% of which appear only once. Specimen: CD4+ or CD8+ T cells sorted from blood, collected in a trial of the OX40 agonist ivuxolimab. The source of these receptors is an adult with an advanced solid tumor such as melanoma, head and neck, liver or kidney cancer.

This sequence joins TRBV5-5 and TRBJ1-5; no reliable D call. Trimming removed 0 bases from V and 1 base from J, with 8 bases in between. The CDR3 runs 15 residues. Germline loops: CDR1 SGHKS, CDR2 YYEKEE (reference sequence). The CDR3 reads CASSLVVSSNQPQHF. Here the CDR3 DNA reads TGTGCCAGCAGCTTGGTTGTAAGCAGCAATCAGCCCCAGCATTTT.

CDR3 amino acids: CASSLGDREETQYF. DNA of the CDR3: TGTGCCAGCAGCTTGGGGGACAGGGAAGAGACCCAGTACTTC. This rearrangement joins TRBV5-4 to TRBJ2-5; 9 bases fit TRBD1. The CDR3 runs to 14 residues. With V trimmed by 0 bases and J by 3 bases, 0 bases remained unmatched. Germline V gene sequence: CDR1 SGHNT, CDR2 YYREEE (reference sequence). Full variable domain (rest looked up from reference TRBV5-4 and TRBJ2-5): ETGVTQSPTHLIKTRGQQVTLRCSSQSGHNTVSWYQQALGQGPQFIFQYYREEENGRGNFPPRFSGLQFPNYSSELNVNALELDDSALYLCASSLGDREETQYFGPGTRLLVL.

The table lists this clone with a count of one. The genes are TRBV28 and TRBJ2-2; D is unclear. V was shortened by 6 bases and J by 0 bases, with 11 bases between the two germline ends. There are 15 residues in the CDR3. CDR1 and CDR2 from the germline V gene are MDHEN and SYDVKM. CDR3 sequence: CASRLGSANTGELFF. The CDR3, as DNA: TGTGCCAGCAGGTTGGGGTCCGCGAACACCGGGGAGCTGTTTTTT.

This clone appeared once. CDR3 nucleotide sequence: TGTGCCAGCAGCTGGGACAGAAGCAATCAGCCCCAGCATTTT. Its protein product is CASSWDRSNQPQHF. The chain recombines TRBV6-5 with TRBJ1-5; 7 positions agree with TRBD1. The length of the CDR3 is 14 residues. Per germline, CDR1 MNHEY and CDR2 SVGAGI. V shed 6 bases, J shed 1 base, and the junction held 3 bases outside the gene matches.

The V call is TRBV5-1, the J call TRBJ2-1; 12 bases map to TRBD2. CDR3 size: 15 residues. V lost 0 bases to trimming and J lost 7 bases; unmatched junction nucleotides: 2. Germline-derived CDR1 and CDR2 are SGHRS and YFSETQ. CDR3 loop: CASSLALAGGNEQFF. The CDR3 coding sequence is TGCGCCAGCAGCTTGGCACTAGCGGGAGGAAATGAGCAGTTCTTC.

The chain employs TRBV28 and TRBJ1-1; TRBD1 matches at 7 bases. Germline V gives CDR1 MDHEN, CDR2 SYDVKM. The length of the CDR3 is 14 residues. With V trimmed by 6 bases and J by 5 bases, 9 bases remained unmatched. The CDR3 sequence is CASRLGQSETEAFF. The CDR3 DNA reads as TGTGCCAGCAGACTGGGACAGTCGGAGACTGAAGCTTTCTTT.

The chain carries TRBV7-2 and TRBJ2-2; D gene unclear. V was clipped by 5 bases and J by 1 base, with 2 bases between them. This CDR3 is built from 12 residues. The V gene's germline CDR1 is SGHTA and CDR2 FQGNSA. CDR3 region: CASSLNTGELFF. Here the CDR3 DNA reads TGTGCCAGCAGCCTGAACACCGGGGAGCTGTTTTTT.

The chain couples TRBV5-6 to TRBJ1-4; TRBD1 aligns across 8 bases. Germline CDR1 and CDR2: SGHDT and YYEEEE. CDR3 length: 16 amino acids. The trim removed 0 bases at V and 6 bases at J, leaving 7 bases unmatched. This chain's CDR3 is CASSLGLGQGYEKLFF. As DNA, the CDR3 is TGTGCCAGCAGCTTGGGCCTTGGACAGGGTTATGAAAAACTGTTTTTT. The full variable domain, its missing parts supplied by reference TRBV5-6 and TRBJ1-4, is DAGVTQSPTHLIKTRGQQVTLRCSPKSGHDTVSWYQQALGQGPQFIFQYYEEEERQRGNFPDRFSGHQFPNYSSELNVNALLLGDSALYLCASSLGLGQGYEKLFFGSGTQLSVL.

The chain recombines TRBV10-3 with TRBJ2-7; D is undetermined. The CDR3 is 12 residues long. Trimming shortened V by 0 bases and J by 6 bases, and 6 bases separated the two germline ends. Germline V gene lookup returns CDR1 ENHRY and CDR2 SYGVKD. Here the CDR3 reads CAISESLGEQYF. The CDR3 bases are TGTGCCATCAGTGAGTCTTTGGGCGAGCAGTACTTC.

This clone was found once. The V and J genes are TRBV7-6 and TRBJ2-5; D gene ambiguous. Germline lookup yields CDR1 SGHVS and CDR2 FNYEAQ. The germline V and J ends were trimmed by 0 bases and 1 base, with 0 bases remaining between them. CDR3 length equals 12 residues. The CDR3, as DNA: TGTGCCAGCAGCTTAGCCCAAGAGACCCAGTACTTC. It yields the protein CASSLAQETQYF.